The present T cell receptor beta chain was sequenced within a study of T cell responses to AZD1222 COVID-19 vaccine. Per the germline V gene, CDR1 is SQVTM and CDR2 is ANQGSEA. This CDR3 region has 11 residues. The V and J ends lost 4 bases and 4 bases respectively, with 8 bases between them. Repertoires were generated with immunoSEQ multiplex PCR, while TCRdb's copy carries only in-frame clones and drops some. The sample lists some 190,000 clones, roughly 91% occurring once. The starting material was peripheral blood, obtained 28 days after the second AZD1222 dose. The source is an adult who received the AZD1222 COVID-19 vaccine. The rearrangement uses TRBV29-1 and TRBJ2-7; D unresolved. CDR3 region: CSVAEEYEQYF. Written as DNA, the CDR3 is TGCAGCGTTGCCGAAGAGTACGAGCAGTACTTC.